These T cell receptor beta chains were read from a single sample in a study of beta chain features in type 1 diabetes. The data were produced by immunoSEQ multiplex PCR, yet TCRdb's version contains in-frame clones alone and is incomplete. The table lists some 200,000 clones, 16% of them singletons, with about 0.08% in the top ten. Sequencing was carried out using naive CD4+ T cells from blood. These TCRs come from a young man with type 1 diabetes. CDR3s include the opening cysteine and the closing phenylalanine or tryptophan. The order of the fields is V gene, CDR3 length, CDR3 protein.

TRBV4-3,19,CASSQDPLLAGGSYNEQFF
TRBV23-1,15,CASSLEGASNQPQHF
TRBV7-8,13,CASSLTQTDEQYF
TRBV28,12,CASSDGQSKQFF
TRBV19,15,CASSIHLPSTDTQYF
TRBV27,14,CASSSADRNYGYTF
TRBV7-6,11,CASSQGNIQYF
TRBV6-1,14,CASILTGTTYEQYF
TRBV6-5,15,CASSYVVNWVDEQFF
TRBV4-1,15,CASSQGTVGANVLTF
TRBV14,14,CASSQAGSKNIQYF
TRBV29-1,15,CSVARTSSSTDTQYF
TRBV7-2,15,CASSLWQAGANVLTF
TRBV7-9,14,CASSLAGASDTQYF
TRBV20-1,10,CSARGNTIYF
TRBV29-1,13,CSEMQGPNTEAFF
TRBV25-1,15,CASSEYGTGSYEQYF
TRBV9,15,CASSVAGQAYNEQFF
TRBV30,11,CAWAEGNGYTF
TRBV20-1,11,CSVPSVDTQYF
TRBV9,12,CASSVATDTQYF
TRBV5-1,14,CASSLEGMNTEAFF
TRBV30,15,CAWDGKGYQNEKLFF
TRBV29-1,13,CSARGLAGNTIYF
TRBV28,14,CASSPTIAFHEQYF
TRBV7-2,16,CASSLVGGEMNTEAFF
TRBV29-1,13,CSAHRQGQETQYF
TRBV7-2,15,CASSLEISGPYEQYF
TRBV25-1,16,CASSEYRQGGSNEQFF
TRBV10-3,11,CAIGEHNEQFF
TRBV29-1,12,CSVQSGNYGYTF
TRBV4-1,16,CASSLRQGAGDTEAFF
TRBV7-3,13,CASSLSLRGELFF
TRBV27,15,CASSLDINSYNEQFF
TRBV29-1,11,CTCLRSDTQYF
TRBV29-1,12,CSVADRGETQYF
TRBV29-1,15,CSVEVLGRSSYEQYF
TRBV4-1,18,CASSQDMGLPLAKNIQYF
TRBV9,13,CASSASSSYEQYF
TRBV7-2,14,CASSFQRGQETQYF